This TCR beta chain stems from a study of lymphopenia after photon versus proton radiotherapy. Study-wide results and limits: Relative stability marked proton patients; photon patients lost diversity and naive cells. A bigger post-nadir fall in TCR diversity correlated inversely with survival time in deceased patients.

The ends lost 4 bases at V and 3 bases at J; junction bases unmatched: 2. Germline lookup yields CDR1 WSHSY and CDR2 SAAADI. The CDR3 loop spans 14 amino acids. As regards this clone: Its antigen is not known.

Sequenced by immunoSEQ multiplex PCR; TCRdb stores in-frame clones only, minus some. This table holds around 70,000 clones, 85% to 95% found once. The origin of this receptor is a woman aged 40-49 years with cholangiocarcinoma. The V call is TRBV10-2, the J call TRBJ2-1; 8 nucleotides line up with TRBD2. This material consisted of peripheral blood, taken from a patient treated with photon-based radiotherapy. The CDR3 bases are TGCGCCAGCAGTGGGACTAGCTTCTACAATGAGCAGTTCTTC. The encoded protein is CASSGTSFYNEQFF.